The 5 T cell receptor beta chains below all came from one sample that was sequenced in a study of shared clonotypes between healthy human individuals. Sequencing was performed with immunoSEQ multiplex PCR; in TCRdb, only in-frame clones are kept and a portion is missing. This table holds more than 2,000,000 clones, approximately 93% found once. Sequenced input: naive CD4+ T cells from PBMCs. Subset reported: CD45RA+ positively selected. All receptors derive from a man aged 18 to 30 in good health. Some clones in this sample may be carry-over from other donors' samples.

In regard to this clone: In the same sample, other DNA sequences code for this CDR3. The chain carries TRBV6-6 and TRBJ1-5, with D maybe TRBD1 (5 bases). The CDR3 is 14 residues long. The ends were cut back, 11 bases at V and 1 base at J, with 15 bases in the middle. Per germline, CDR1 MNHNY and CDR2 SVGAGI (reference sequence). CDR3 in DNA: TGTGCCTCGAGCGGGGGAGGAAGCAATCAGCCCCAGCATTTT. Its translation is CASSGGGSNQPQHF.

The CDR3 protein is CASRTPGGGGYTF. The CDR3 nucleotides read TGTGCCAGCAGGACGCCCGGGGGAGGTGGCTACACCTTC. The chain links TRBV28 to TRBJ1-2; the D gene is possibly TRBD1 (5 bases). In germline, CDR1 is MDHEN, CDR2 SYDVKM. The CDR3 covers 13 residues. V was shortened by 6 bases and J by 7 bases, with 15 bases between the two germline ends.

As concerns this clone: The germline gene is not matched at one end of the junction; a read error may be the cause. In nucleotides, the CDR3 is TGTGCCAGCAGCATAGATACGCAGTATTTT. It encodes CASSIDTQYF. This sequence joins TRBV7-3 and TRBJ2-3; D call uncertain. Germline V gene sequence: CDR1 SGHTA, CDR2 FQGTGA. The CDR3 has 10 amino acids.

As for this clone: The sample has other DNA sequences that encode this CDR3 too. The chain links TRBV9 to TRBJ2-7; 7 nucleotides line up with TRBD2. The CDR3 is made up of 14 amino acids. Germline loops: CDR1 SGDLS, CDR2 YYNGEE. The trim removed 4 bases at V and 0 bases at J, leaving 4 bases unmatched. CDR3 DNA: TGTGCCAGCAGCCCAGGGACTAACTCCTACGAGCAGTACTTC. This sequence encodes CASSPGTNSYEQYF. Variable domain in full (rest from reference TRBV9 and TRBJ2-7): DSGVTQTPKHLITATGQRVTLRCSPRSGDLSVYWYQQSLDQGLQFLIQYYNGEERAKGNILERFSAQQFPDLHSELNLSSLELGDSALYFCASSPGTNSYEQYFGPGTRLTVT.

This chain links TRBV25-1 with TRBJ2-2; 13 positions agree with TRBD2. The V gene's germline CDR1 is MGHDK and CDR2 SYGVNS. The CDR3 consists of 15 residues. With V trimmed by 8 bases and J by 5 bases, 5 bases remained unmatched. The CDR3 loop reads CASGLAGARTGELFF. CDR3 sequence (DNA): TGTGCCAGCGGACTAGCGGGAGCCAGGACCGGGGAGCTGTTTTTT.